This T cell receptor (beta chain) appears in the sequencing data of a study of PD-1 blockade in classical Hodgkin lymphoma. Study-level results: Newly diagnosed patients were said to have less baseline TCR diversity than healthy donors did. Repertoire differences lack defined causes, possibly disease activity or prior therapy.

A remark on this clone: Its antigen is not identified.

The table came from immunoSEQ multiplex PCR; TCRdb's copy has only in-frame clones and leaves some out. The sample yields 25,000 to 35,000 clones, 88% seen once. This sample's time point: newly diagnosed, previously untreated cHL patient sample. Magnetic negative selection purified CD4+ T cells from thawed PBMCs. PBMCs representing newly diagnosed, untreated classical Hodgkin lymphoma functioned as the comparison. The ends were cut back, 5 bases at V and 7 bases at J, with 21 bases in the middle. Per the germline V gene, CDR1 is SGHVS and CDR2 is FQNEAQ. The CDR3 has 15 residues. This chain joins TRBV7-8 and TRBJ2-7; a possible D gene is TRBD2 (5 bases). The sequenced sample consisted of CD4+ T cells from blood. The TCR originated in a human donor with classical Hodgkin lymphoma. The CDR3: CASSPRRVEAWEQYF. Here the CDR3 DNA reads TGTGCCAGCAGCCCTAGACGGGTGGAGGCGTGGGAGCAGTACTTC.